Presented here are 13 T cell receptor beta chains from one specimen sequenced in a study of technical replicates of blood from several donors listed by TCRdb under 2017. Libraries were made using the immunoSEQ multiplex PCR assay. TCRdb took this table from immuneACCESS and kept in-frame rearrangements with V and J called. Such tables lack part of the clones; where checked against another copy, unresolved V genes explain under half of the gap, and the rest is unexplained. Here the sample has about 75,000 clones; about 97% occur a single time. Under 0.3% of the sample is in the top ten clones. Sequencing was performed on T cells isolated from PBMCs. The receptors were sampled from a human donor in good health.

The gene calls are TRBV18 and TRBJ2-3; D is perhaps TRBD2 (5 bases). Germline lookup yields CDR1 KGHSH and CDR2 LQKENI. The CDR3 totals 15 residues. V gave up 4 bases and J gave up 4 bases, with 15 bases separating them. The CDR3, as DNA: TGTGCCAGCTCACACGGGGTCGGTGTCCCAGATACGCAGTATTTT. It is translated as CASSHGVGVPDTQYF.

This clone was detected once. This chain links TRBV27 with TRBJ2-3; D uncertain. Germline values: CDR1 MNHEY, CDR2 SMNVEV (reference sequence). Trimming left V 3 bases short and J 0 bases short, with 10 bases between. The CDR3 sequence is 15 residues long. In DNA form, the CDR3 reads TGTGCCAGCAGTTTGTTTGACTCTAGCACAGATACGCAGTATTTT. It encodes CASSLFDSSTDTQYF.

The chain couples TRBV4-3 to TRBJ2-7, with 10 positions matching TRBD2. V lost 3 bases to trimming and J lost 2 bases; unmatched junction nucleotides: 7. Germline CDR1 LGHNA, CDR2 YSLEER. There are 16 residues in the CDR3. CDR3 sequence (DNA): TGCGCCAGCAGCCACCTAACTAGCGGGGAAACCTACGAGCAGTACTTC. As protein: CASSHLTSGETYEQYF.

The V call is TRBV11-2, the J call TRBJ2-7; D gene ambiguous. V was trimmed by 6 bases and J by 1 base, leaving 4 bases between them. This CDR3 is 11 amino acids long. CDR1 is SGHAT, CDR2 FQNNGV, per germline. The CDR3 loop reads CASSRSYEQYF. CDR3 DNA: TGTGCCAGCAGTCGTTCCTACGAGCAGTACTTC.

This sequence joins TRBV5-6 and TRBJ2-3; no definite D call. V lost 5 bases to trimming and J lost 1 base, with 14 bases between them. The CDR3 runs 15 residues. Per germline, CDR1 SGHDT and CDR2 YYEEEE. The CDR3 DNA reads TGTGCCAGCAGACGCCCCACCTTAGGCACAGATACGCAGTATTTT. Translation: CASRRPTLGTDTQYF.

The genes are TRBV4-1 and TRBJ2-7; 8 nucleotides agree with TRBD2. V gave up 1 base and J gave up 6 bases; unmatched junction bases: 5. The CDR3 runs to 14 residues. The germline V gene has CDR1 MGHRA and CDR2 YSYEKL. The CDR3 coding sequence is TGCGCCAGCAGCCAAGTAAGCGGGAGAGGCGAGCAGTACTTC. This sequence encodes CASSQVSGRGEQYF.

The CDR3, as DNA: TGTGCCAGCAAGGAAGTGGACAGGGACGCTGAAGCTTTCTTT. It encodes CASKEVDRDAEAFF. The rearrangement joins TRBV28 to TRBJ1-1, with 8 bases fitting TRBD1. The CDR3 length is 14 residues. Germline V gene sequence: CDR1 MDHEN, CDR2 SYDVKM. Germline trimming cut 7 bases from V and 6 bases from J; bases unmatched to any gene: 10.

The rearrangement joins TRBV6-6 to TRBJ2-5, with D possibly being TRBD2 (5 bases). The CDR3 is 14 amino acids. Germline V gives CDR1 MNHNY, CDR2 SVGAGI (reference sequence). Trimming pared 4 bases from V and 2 bases from J, leaving 11 bases between. CDR3 in amino acids: CASSSSGSQETQYF. CDR3 bases: TGTGCCAGCAGTTCCAGCGGTTCTCAAGAGACCCAGTACTTC.

The V and J genes are TRBV7-2 and TRBJ2-1, with D perhaps TRBD1 (5 bases). Per germline, CDR1 SGHTA and CDR2 FQGNSA. V was shortened by 6 bases and J by 10 bases, with 22 bases between the two germline ends. The CDR3 has 15 residues. CDR3 DNA sequence: TGTGCCAGCAGGTGGATGGGGCTCCCCGCCGGAGAGCAGTTCTTC. Translation: CASRWMGLPAGEQFF.

The chain employs TRBV7-2 and TRBJ2-3; D is uncertain. Germline CDR1 SGHTA, CDR2 FQGNSA. V gave up 0 bases and J gave up 8 bases, with 9 bases separating them. The CDR3 has 13 amino acids. The CDR3 nucleotides are TGTGCCAGCAGCTTAGCGGAGAAGAGTACGCAGTATTTT. It yields the protein CASSLAEKSTQYF. Drawing the rest from reference TRBV7-2 and TRBJ2-3, the complete variable domain is GAGVSQSPSNKVTEKGKDVELRCDPISGHTALYWYRQSLGQGLEFLIYFQGNSAPDKSGLPSDRFSAERTGGSVSTLTIQRTQQEDSAVYLCASSLAEKSTQYFGPGTRLTVL.

The chain joins TRBV30 to TRBJ2-7; 8 bases align to TRBD1. Germline V lookup: CDR1 GTSNPN, CDR2 SVGIG (reference sequence). The CDR3 spans 11 residues. J was trimmed by 2 bases and V by 7 bases; bases with no gene match: 1. This CDR3 is CALQGAYEQYF. DNA of the CDR3: TGTGCCTTACAGGGGGCCTACGAGCAGTACTTC.

This chain uses TRBV9 with TRBJ1-1; D is ambiguous. V was trimmed by 1 base and J by 1 base, leaving 8 bases between them. Germline CDR1 is SGDLS and CDR2 is YYNGEE. This CDR3 spans 14 amino acids. The CDR3 spells CASSVLQENTEAFF. The CDR3 DNA reads as TGTGCCAGCAGCGTACTGCAGGAGAACACTGAAGCTTTCTTT. Together with reference TRBV9 and TRBJ1-1, the CDR3 gives the full variable domain: DSGVTQTPKHLITATGQRVTLRCSPRSGDLSVYWYQQSLDQGLQFLIQYYNGEERAKGNILERFSAQQFPDLHSELNLSSLELGDSALYFCASSVLQENTEAFFGQGTRLTVV.

The chain combines TRBV5-8 with TRBJ2-2; 8 nucleotides line up with TRBD1. Germline CDR1 and CDR2: SGHTS and YDEGEE. V lost 3 bases to trimming and J lost 13 bases; unmatched junction nucleotides: 2. The CDR3 is 11 residues long. The CDR3 reads CASSSGTGLFF. The CDR3 coding sequence is TGTGCCAGCAGCTCCGGGACAGGGCTGTTTTTT.